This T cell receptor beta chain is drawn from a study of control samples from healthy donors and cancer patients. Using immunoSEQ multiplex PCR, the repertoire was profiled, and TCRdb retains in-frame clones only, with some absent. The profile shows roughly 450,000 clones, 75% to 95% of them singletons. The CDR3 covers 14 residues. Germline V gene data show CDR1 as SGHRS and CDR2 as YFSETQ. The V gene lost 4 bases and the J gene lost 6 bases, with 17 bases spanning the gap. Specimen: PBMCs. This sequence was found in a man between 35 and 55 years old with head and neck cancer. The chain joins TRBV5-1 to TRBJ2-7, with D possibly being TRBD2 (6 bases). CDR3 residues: CASSPLGTPGEQYF. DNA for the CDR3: TGCGCCAGCAGCCCCCTTGGGACTCCAGGCGAGCAGTACTTC.